The text below deals with one T cell receptor (beta chain). This record comes from a study of blood T cell repertoires in COVID-19. TCRdb's table, derived via immunoSEQ multiplex PCR, lists solely in-frame clones and lacks some. This table has about 200,000 clones, approximately 84% appearing once. The length of the CDR3 is 14 residues. Germline V gene sequence: CDR1 MGHRA, CDR2 YSYEKL. V was shortened by 3 bases and J by 4 bases, with 9 bases between the two germline ends. The TCR comes from a man in his forties or fifties with acute or convalescent COVID-19. The genes are TRBV4-1 and TRBJ1-4, with a tentative D call TRBD1 (6 bases). Material: peripheral blood. CDR3 loop: CASSQGAGNEKLFF. Here the CDR3 DNA reads TGCGCCAGCAGCCAGGGGGCGGGTAATGAAAAACTGTTTTTT.